This TCR beta chain was captured by sequencing in a study of blood T cell repertoires in COVID-19. Trimming left V 0 bases short and J 5 bases short, with 5 bases between. This CDR3 contains 13 residues. Per germline, CDR1 SGHNT and CDR2 YENEEA. Data came from immunoSEQ multiplex PCR; TCRdb stores just in-frame clones and leaves some out. This table holds 130,000 to 150,000 clones, around 84% found once. This receptor was identified in a human donor in a cohort sampled during active COVID-19. V usage is TRBV11-3 and J usage is TRBJ2-1; no clear D. The sample consisted of peripheral blood. Here the CDR3 DNA reads TGTGCCAGCAGCTTAGAGTCCGACAATGAGCAGTTCTTC. Protein: CASSLESDNEQFF.